These 32 T cell receptor beta chains came from one sample sequenced in a study of shared clonotypes between healthy human individuals. Profiling relied on immunoSEQ multiplex PCR, and the TCRdb table lists in-frame clones only, not all of them. Of some 2,500,000 clones in the sample, over 85% were seen once. The sequenced sample was naive CD4+ T cells from PBMCs. Subset given: CD45RA+ positively selected. The receptors stem from a man aged 18 to 30 in good health. Some clones in this sample may be carry-over from other donors' samples.

This clone was recorded only once. The CDR3 sequence: CASSVIGGRTMNTEAFF. The CDR3 region has the DNA TGTGCCAGCAGCGTAATCGGGGGGCGGACCATGAACACTGAAGCTTTCTTT. J is TRBJ1-1 and V is TRBV9; perhaps TRBD1 as D (6 bases). The CDR3 is 17 residues long. Trimming took 1 base from V and 0 from J, leaving 16 bases between them. CDR1 and CDR2 (germline): SGDLS, YYNGEE.

A single count supports this clone. The V gene is TRBV9, the J gene TRBJ2-4; the match to TRBD2 covers 12 bases. Losses at the gene ends were 3 bases for V and 7 bases for J; bases not matched to a gene: 5. This CDR3 comprises 15 residues. The germline V gene encodes CDR1 SGDLS and CDR2 YYNGEE. The CDR3 region is CASSEYGLAGNIQYF. The CDR3 nucleotides read TGTGCCAGCAGCGAATACGGACTAGCGGGGAACATTCAGTACTTC.

The chain has TRBV21-1 and TRBJ2-1; the D call TRBD2 from the table was never checked on the DNA. TRBV21-1 is a pseudogene. This CDR3 region has 16 residues. The CDR3 sequence is CASTTPRGVSYNEQFF. CDR3 nucleotides: TGTGCCAGCACCACCCCACGGGGGGTTTCCTACAATGAGCAGTTCTTC.

This chain joins TRBV9 and TRBJ2-6, with D perhaps TRBD1 (6 bases). This CDR3 has 18 amino acids. The ends were cut back, 3 bases at V and 4 bases at J, with 20 bases in the middle. Germline-derived CDR1 and CDR2 are SGDLS and YYNGEE. The CDR3, as DNA: TGTGCCAGCAGCGCCACCATATCACAGGGCGCCGGGGCCAACGTCCTGACTTTC. Amino acids: CASSATISQGAGANVLTF.

The chain employs TRBV4-2 and TRBJ2-7, with 11 bases aligning to TRBD2. The germline V gene has CDR1 LGHNA and CDR2 YNFKEQ. This CDR3 has 16 residues. V gave up 4 bases and J gave up 4 bases; unmatched junction bases: 9. CDR3 amino acids: CASSREGTSGPYEQYF. In DNA form, the CDR3 reads TGTGCCAGCAGCCGGGAGGGGACTAGCGGACCGTACGAGCAGTACTTC.

Turning to this clone: The sample has other DNA sequences that encode this CDR3 too. This rearrangement joins TRBV9 to TRBJ2-1, with 9 positions matching TRBD2. V lost 0 bases to trimming and J lost 4 bases; unmatched junction nucleotides: 2. Germline-derived CDR1 and CDR2 are SGDLS and YYNGEE. The length of the CDR3 is 15 residues. The CDR3: CASSVGTSAYNEQFF. The CDR3 DNA reads as TGTGCCAGCAGCGTAGGGACTAGCGCATACAATGAGCAGTTCTTC.

The genes are TRBV7-9 and TRBJ2-7, with 8 bases matching TRBD1. CDR3 length: 15 amino acids. V lost 0 bases and J lost 5; bases outside the gene matches: 6. Germline values: CDR1 SEHNR, CDR2 FQNEAQ (reference sequence). The CDR3, as DNA: TGTGCCAGCAGCTTAGCGGGACAGGTCCGAAACGAGCAGTACTTC. It encodes CASSLAGQVRNEQYF.

The J gene is TRBJ2-1, the V gene TRBV9; 9 bases agree with TRBD2. In germline, CDR1 is SGDLS, CDR2 YYNGEE. The CDR3 is 15 residues long. Trimming at V came to 0 bases and at J to 9 bases, leaving 7 bases not matched to a gene. CDR3 protein: CASSVDWAGGSEQFF. In DNA form, the CDR3 reads TGTGCCAGCAGCGTAGATTGGGCGGGAGGGAGTGAGCAGTTCTTC.

The rearrangement joins TRBV2 to TRBJ1-6; D gene ambiguous. The CDR3 length is 15 residues. Germline-derived CDR1 and CDR2 are SNHLY and FYNNEI. V was clipped by 6 bases and J by 10 bases, with 19 bases between them. The CDR3 DNA reads as TGTGCCAGCAGATCCGCGGCAGACCTCAGGTCACCCCTCCACTTT. Residues: CASRSAADLRSPLHF.

This chain joins TRBV30 and TRBJ2-7; D is unresolved. The CDR3 contains 13 residues. V dropped 4 bases and J dropped 1 base, with 11 bases sitting between them. Germline V gene data show CDR1 as GTSNPN and CDR2 as SVGIG (reference sequence). The chain's CDR3 is CAWIPGRSYEQYF. In nucleotides, the CDR3 is TGTGCCTGGATCCCCGGGCGGTCCTACGAGCAGTACTTC. The full variable domain, rest sourced from reference TRBV30 and TRBJ2-7, is SQTIHQWPATLVQPVGSPLSLECTVEGTSNPNLYWYRQAAGRGLQLLFYSVGIGQISSEVPQNLSASRPQDRQFILSSKKLLLSDSGFYLCAWIPGRSYEQYFGPGTRLTVT.

This chain links TRBV7-2 with TRBJ2-7; 7 bases are shared with TRBD2. The CDR3 loop spans 15 amino acids. The J segment lost 3 bases and the V segment lost 0 bases, leaving 5 bases of the junction unmatched. Per the germline V gene, CDR1 is SGHTA and CDR2 is FQGNSA. The CDR3 DNA sequence: TGTGCCAGCAGCTTAGCAGCGGGGTACCACTACGAGCAGTACTTC. Translation: CASSLAAGYHYEQYF.

The rearrangement joins TRBV5-8 to TRBJ2-3, with TRBD1 as a possible D gene (6 bases). Deletions cut 3 bases from V and 0 bases from J, with 14 bases between. Germline assignment: CDR1 SGHTS and CDR2 YDEGEE. The CDR3 is 16 residues long. CDR3 residues: CASSSGDTTSTDTQYF. The CDR3 bases are TGTGCCAGCAGCTCCGGGGACACCACTAGCACAGATACGCAGTATTTT.

As DNA, the CDR3 is TGTGCCAGCGGACGGGACACCTCCACCGGAAACACCATATATTTT. This codes for CASGRDTSTGNTIYF. The chain couples TRBV28 to TRBJ1-3, with D maybe TRBD1 (6 bases). The germline CDR1 and CDR2 sequences are MDHEN and SYDVKM. This CDR3 contains 15 residues. The V and J ends lost 8 bases and 4 bases respectively, with 18 bases between them. Full variable domain (remainder filled in from reference TRBV28 and TRBJ1-3): DVKVTQSSRYLVKRTGEKVFLECVQDMDHENMFWYRQDPGLGLRLIYFSYDVKMKEKGDIPEGYSVSREKKERFSLILESASTNQTSMYLCASGRDTSTGNTIYFGEGSWLTVV.

This rearrangement joins TRBV18 to TRBJ2-7, with TRBD1 matching 9 bases. CDR3 length: 15 amino acids. CDR1 is KGHSH, CDR2 LQKENI, per germline. The V segment lost 5 bases and the J segment 1 base; nucleotides outside the gene matches: 6. CDR3 coding DNA: TGTGCCAGCTCATCAGGACAGGGGACTTCCTACGAGCAGTACTTC. It translates to CASSSGQGTSYEQYF. Full variable domain (rest looked up from reference TRBV18 and TRBJ2-7): NAGVMQNPRHLVRRRGQEARLRCSPMKGHSHVYWYRQLPEEGLKFMVYLQKENIIDESGMPKERFSAEFPKEGPSILRIQQVVRGDSAAYFCASSSGQGTSYEQYFGPGTRLTVT.

The chain recombines TRBV5-1 with TRBJ1-2; 10 bases fit TRBD1. Germline CDR1 is SGHRS and CDR2 is YFSETQ. The junction had 7 bases not matched to a gene; V was cut back by 4 bases and J by 4 bases. CDR3 length equals 15 residues. The CDR3 loop reads CASSQWTGGGYGYTF. The CDR3 DNA follows: TGCGCCAGCAGCCAATGGACAGGGGGAGGCTATGGCTACACCTTC.

This clone was seen just once. Sequence at one end of the junction differs from germline and may be a read error. The chain combines TRBV5-6 with TRBJ2-7; 10 positions match TRBD1. Germline loops: CDR1 SGHDT, CDR2 YYEEEE. This CDR3 spans 15 amino acids. The DNA for the CDR3 is TGTGCCAGCAGCCAGGGTCCGGGACAGGGGCCACTCCGCGTGTTC. This gives the protein CASSQGPGQGPLRVF. Full variable domain (remainder filled in from reference TRBV5-6 and TRBJ2-7): DAGVTQSPTHLIKTRGQQVTLRCSPKSGHDTVSWYQQALGQGPQFIFQYYEEEERQRGNFPDRFSGHQFPNYSSELNVNALLLGDSALYLCASSQGPGQGPLRVFGPGTRLTVT.

The chain is built from TRBV6-5 and TRBJ1-1; 8 bases are a match to TRBD1. There are 16 residues in the CDR3. Germline V gene sequence: CDR1 MNHEY, CDR2 SVGAGI. After removal of 0 bases from V and 6 bases from J, the junction contained 9 bases not matched to a gene. CDR3 sequence: CASSYSYQGARAEAFF. In DNA form, the CDR3 reads TGTGCCAGCAGTTACTCGTACCAGGGGGCGAGGGCTGAAGCTTTCTTT.

On this clone itself: Other DNA sequences in this specimen translate into the identical CDR3. The V call is TRBV5-4, the J call TRBJ2-5; D is unclear. Germline loops: CDR1 SGHNT, CDR2 YYREEE (reference sequence). The CDR3 runs 15 residues. The V end was cut by 0 bases, the J end by 1 base, with 10 bases between. In DNA form, the CDR3 reads TGTGCCAGCAGCTTGGGAGGTGCGGCCCAAGAGACCCAGTACTTC. It specifies CASSLGGAAQETQYF.

The V and J genes are TRBV7-9 and TRBJ1-1; 8 bases agree with TRBD1. Germline V gene lookup returns CDR1 SEHNR and CDR2 FQNEAQ (reference sequence). The V gene end was trimmed by 5 bases and the J gene end by 1 base; junction bases not matched to a gene: 6. This CDR3 has 15 amino acids. CDR3 DNA: TGTGCCAGCAGCCCCGGACAGGGCACGAACACTGAAGCTTTCTTT. Amino acids: CASSPGQGTNTEAFF.

This clone was observed a single time. The chain combines TRBV4-1 with TRBJ1-1, with TRBD1 as a possible D gene (5 bases). Germline V gene data show CDR1 as MGHRA and CDR2 as YSYEKL. The CDR3 runs to 18 residues. With 4 bases removed from V and 4 bases from J, the gap between germline ends came to 25 bases. The CDR3 is CASSPQTGTAFYVTEAFF. The DNA of the CDR3 is TGCGCCAGCAGCCCTCAAACCGGGACCGCTTTTTACGTCACTGAAGCTTTCTTT.

V is TRBV28 and J is TRBJ2-1, with D uncertain. CDR1 is MDHEN, CDR2 SYDVKM, per germline. CDR3 length: 12 residues. With 4 bases removed from V and 4 bases from J, the gap between germline ends came to 5 bases. The CDR3 region is CASSYGYNEQFF. CDR3 DNA sequence: TGTGCCAGCAGTTATGGGTACAATGAGCAGTTCTTC.

This clone was counted once. V usage is TRBV9 and J usage is TRBJ1-3; perhaps TRBD1 as D (6 bases). The V gene lost 2 bases and the J gene lost 4 bases, with 16 bases spanning the gap. In germline, CDR1 is SGDLS, CDR2 YYNGEE. The CDR3 loop spans 16 amino acids. In nucleotides, the CDR3 is TGTGCCAGCAGCGTGAGGGGGAATGTGAGAGGAAACACCATATATTTT. Translating gives CASSVRGNVRGNTIYF.

The chain links TRBV9 to TRBJ2-3, with 9 bases aligning to TRBD1. CDR1 and CDR2 (germline): SGDLS, YYNGEE. Trimming at V came to 1 base and at J to 4 bases, leaving 7 bases not matched to a gene. The CDR3 is 16 residues long. The CDR3 DNA reads as TGTGCCAGCAGCGTATTCGGGACAGGGAATGCAGATACGCAGTATTTT. As protein: CASSVFGTGNADTQYF.

The chain carries TRBV28 and TRBJ1-2; no definite D call. Germline values: CDR1 MDHEN, CDR2 SYDVKM. V gave up 4 bases and J gave up 2 bases, with 5 bases separating them. The CDR3 runs to 12 residues. The CDR3 loop reads CASSWQNYGYTF. The CDR3 coding sequence is TGTGCCAGCAGTTGGCAGAACTATGGCTACACCTTC.

This clone was observed a single time. The V gene is TRBV10-3, the J gene TRBJ2-7, with 8 bases that match TRBD1. V lost 6 bases and J lost 6; bases outside the gene matches: 10. Germline CDR1 and CDR2: ENHRY and SYGVKD. The CDR3 has 14 amino acids. The CDR3 loop reads CAISGGTGGLEQYF. The DNA for the CDR3 is TGTGCCATCAGCGGCGGGACAGGAGGTCTCGAGCAGTACTTC.

V is TRBV6-1 and J is TRBJ1-4; D is perhaps TRBD1 (5 bases). Germline V gene lookup returns CDR1 MNHNS and CDR2 SASEGT. The CDR3 is made up of 15 amino acids. V was pared by 0 bases and J by 1 base, with 6 bases between. The CDR3 DNA reads TGTGCCAGCAGTGAAGCGGGGGTAACTAATGAAAAACTGTTTTTT. Protein: CASSEAGVTNEKLFF.

This clone has a single count. This chain connects TRBV5-1 to TRBJ2-3, with D possibly matching TRBD1 (6 bases). Germline CDR1 and CDR2: SGHRS and YFSETQ. V was pared by 3 bases and J by 1 base, with 12 bases between. This CDR3 is 15 amino acids long. Written as DNA, the CDR3 is TGCGCCAGCAGCTACAGGGTTGAGGGCACAGATACGCAGTATTTT. Residues: CASSYRVEGTDTQYF.

With regard to this clone: Other DNA sequences from this sample encode an identical CDR3 as well. V is TRBV28 and J is TRBJ1-1, with D unresolved. The germline V gene encodes CDR1 MDHEN and CDR2 SYDVKM. The V gene lost 4 bases and the J gene lost 4 bases, with 7 bases spanning the gap. This CDR3 region has 12 residues. The CDR3 region is CASSSPGTEAFF. The CDR3 DNA reads TGTGCCAGCAGTTCCCCCGGCACTGAAGCTTTCTTT.

The chain links TRBV30 to TRBJ2-3; D is uncertain. The germline gives CDR1 GTSNPN, CDR2 SVGIG (reference sequence). The CDR3 loop spans 14 amino acids. V was clipped by 2 bases and J by 2 bases, with 11 bases between them. In nucleotides, the CDR3 is TGTGCCTGGAGTTTAATGGTTCCCACAGATACGCAGTATTTT. This translates into CAWSLMVPTDTQYF. Using reference TRBV30 and TRBJ2-3 for the parts outside the CDR3, the full variable domain is SQTIHQWPATLVQPVGSPLSLECTVEGTSNPNLYWYRQAAGRGLQLLFYSVGIGQISSEVPQNLSASRPQDRQFILSSKKLLLSDSGFYLCAWSLMVPTDTQYFGPGTRLTVL.

V is TRBV15 and J is TRBJ1-5; weak D call: TRBD1 (6 bases). The germline CDR1 and CDR2 sequences are LNHNV and YYDKDF (reference sequence). The CDR3 is made up of 15 amino acids. Between the trimmed V and J ends, which lost 3 bases and 3 bases, there was a span of 12 bases. CDR3 region: CATSRVQGLNQPQHF. The DNA of the CDR3 is TGTGCCACCAGCAGGGTACAGGGCCTCAATCAGCCCCAGCATTTT.

On this clone: At the DNA level, this CDR3 is encoded by other sequences in the same sample as well. The V call is TRBV7-2, the J call TRBJ2-1, with D possibly TRBD1 on 5 matching bases. Trimming shortened V by 3 bases and J by 0 bases, and 9 bases separated the two germline ends. Germline values: CDR1 SGHTA, CDR2 FQGNSA. This CDR3 has 15 residues. The CDR3 DNA sequence: TGTGCCAGCAGCTTTAGGGGTAGCTCCTACAATGAGCAGTTCTTC. Its translation: CASSFRGSSYNEQFF.

V is TRBV10-2 and J is TRBJ1-2; perhaps TRBD1 as D (5 bases). Germline V lookup: CDR1 WSHSY, CDR2 SAAADI. The CDR3 length is 14 residues. The germline V and J ends were trimmed by 6 bases and 8 bases, with 19 bases remaining between them. CDR3 sequence reads: CASSEAVTVGGYTF. As DNA, the CDR3 is TGCGCCAGCAGCGAGGCGGTGACAGTAGGAGGCTACACCTTC.